The next 2 T cell receptor beta chains were all read from a single sample in a study of T cells after yellow fever vaccination. Via MiXCR, TCRdb re-called the 5' RACE reads, giving one row per CDR3 protein. The sample lists 400,000 to 650,000 distinct CDR3 sequences, 20% to 25% seen once, with about a sixth in the top ten. The sample was PBMCs, taken less than 25 days after the first yellow fever vaccination. All receptors derive from a man in his late teens or twenties who received the YFV17D yellow fever vaccine.

In this sample, this clonotype turned up a few times. V usage is TRBV5-5 and J usage is TRBJ2-1, with D hard to call. V was pared by 0 bases and J by 4 bases, with 14 bases between. CDR1 is SGHKS and CDR2 is YYEKEE in the germline V gene (reference sequence). This CDR3 has 16 amino acids. The CDR3 bases are TGTGCCAGCAGCTTGGTCCCAGGTTCTACTTACAATGAGCAGTTCTTC. This codes for CASSLVPGSTYNEQFF.

This clonotype has more than one count but fewer than ten. The rearrangement links TRBV6-1 to TRBJ1-1; D ambiguous. CDR1 is MNHNS and CDR2 is SASEGT in the germline V gene. The CDR3 is made up of 14 amino acids. The germline V and J ends were trimmed by 0 bases and 4 bases, with 9 bases remaining between them. This CDR3 reads CASSEAAFTTEAFF. CDR3 bases: TGTGCCAGCAGTGAAGCGGCCTTCACCACTGAAGCTTTCTTT.